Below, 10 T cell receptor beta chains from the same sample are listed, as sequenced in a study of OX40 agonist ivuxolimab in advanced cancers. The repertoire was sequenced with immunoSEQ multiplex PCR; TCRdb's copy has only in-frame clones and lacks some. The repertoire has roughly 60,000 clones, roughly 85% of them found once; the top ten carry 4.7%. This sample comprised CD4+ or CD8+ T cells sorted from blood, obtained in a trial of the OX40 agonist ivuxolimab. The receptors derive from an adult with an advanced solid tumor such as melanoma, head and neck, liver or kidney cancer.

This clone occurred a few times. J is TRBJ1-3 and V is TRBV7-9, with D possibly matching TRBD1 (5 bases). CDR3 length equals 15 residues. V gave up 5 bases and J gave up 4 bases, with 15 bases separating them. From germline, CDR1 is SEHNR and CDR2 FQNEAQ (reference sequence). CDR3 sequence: CASSLTSQAGNTIYF. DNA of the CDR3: TGTGCCAGCAGCCTAACCTCACAGGCGGGAAACACCATATATTTT. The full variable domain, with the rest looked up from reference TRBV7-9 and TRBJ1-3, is DTGVSQNPRHKITKRGQNVTFRCDPISEHNRLYWYRQTLGQGPEFLTYFQNEAQLEKSRLLSDRFSAERPKGSFSTLEIQRTEQGDSAMYLCASSLTSQAGNTIYFGEGSWLTVV.

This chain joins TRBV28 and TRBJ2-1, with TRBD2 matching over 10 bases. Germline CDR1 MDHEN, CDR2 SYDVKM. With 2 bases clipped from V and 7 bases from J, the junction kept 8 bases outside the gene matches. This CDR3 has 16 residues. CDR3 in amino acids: CASSLGSGRAMNEQFF. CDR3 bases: TGTGCCAGCAGTTTAGGGAGCGGGAGGGCCATGAATGAGCAGTTCTTC.

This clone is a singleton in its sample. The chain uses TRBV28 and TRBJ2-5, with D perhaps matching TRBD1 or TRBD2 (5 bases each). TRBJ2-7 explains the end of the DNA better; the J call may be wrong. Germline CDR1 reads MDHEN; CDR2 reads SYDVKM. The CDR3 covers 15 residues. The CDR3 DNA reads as TGTGCCAGCAGTTCATCGGGGACGGTTTACTACGAGCAGTACTTC. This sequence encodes CASSSSGTVYYEQYF.

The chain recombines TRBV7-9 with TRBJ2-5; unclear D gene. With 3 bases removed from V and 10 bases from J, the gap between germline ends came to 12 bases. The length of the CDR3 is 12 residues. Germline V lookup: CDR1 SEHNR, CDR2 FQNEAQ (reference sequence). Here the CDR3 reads CASSFTHQDQYF. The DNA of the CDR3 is TGTGCCAGCAGCTTCACACACCAAGACCAGTACTTC.

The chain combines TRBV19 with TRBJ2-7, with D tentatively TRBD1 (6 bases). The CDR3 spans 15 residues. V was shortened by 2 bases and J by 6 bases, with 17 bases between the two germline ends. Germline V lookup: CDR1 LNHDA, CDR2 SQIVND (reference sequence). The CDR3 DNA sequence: TGTGCCAGTAGTATAACAGGGAATTTGAATGTCGAGCAGTACTTC. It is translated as CASSITGNLNVEQYF.

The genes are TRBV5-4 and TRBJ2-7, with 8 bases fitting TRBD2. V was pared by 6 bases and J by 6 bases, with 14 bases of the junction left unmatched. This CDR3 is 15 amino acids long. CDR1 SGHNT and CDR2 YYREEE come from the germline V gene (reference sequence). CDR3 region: CASTREVAGSVEQYF. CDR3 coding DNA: TGTGCCAGCACACGGGAAGTAGCGGGATCCGTCGAGCAGTACTTC.

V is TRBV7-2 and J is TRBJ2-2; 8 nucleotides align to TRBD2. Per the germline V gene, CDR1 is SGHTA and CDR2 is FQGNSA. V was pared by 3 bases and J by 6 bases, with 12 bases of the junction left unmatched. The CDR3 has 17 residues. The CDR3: CASSFAPRGAWAGELFF. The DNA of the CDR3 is TGTGCCAGCAGCTTTGCCCCGCGGGGGGCCTGGGCCGGGGAGCTGTTTTTT.

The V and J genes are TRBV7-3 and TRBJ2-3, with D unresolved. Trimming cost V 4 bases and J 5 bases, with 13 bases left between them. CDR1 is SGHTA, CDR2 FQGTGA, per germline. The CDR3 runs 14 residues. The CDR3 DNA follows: TGTGCCAGCAGCTCTGAGGTTTTTGGAGATACGCAGTATTTT. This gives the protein CASSSEVFGDTQYF.

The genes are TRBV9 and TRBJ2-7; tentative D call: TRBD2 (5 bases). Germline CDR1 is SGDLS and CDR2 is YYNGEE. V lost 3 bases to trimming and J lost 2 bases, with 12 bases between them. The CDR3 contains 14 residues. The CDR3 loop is CASSEDGDTYEQYF. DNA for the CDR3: TGTGCCAGCAGCGAGGACGGGGATACCTACGAGCAGTACTTC. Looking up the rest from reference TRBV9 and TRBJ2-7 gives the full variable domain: DSGVTQTPKHLITATGQRVTLRCSPRSGDLSVYWYQQSLDQGLQFLIQYYNGEERAKGNILERFSAQQFPDLHSELNLSSLELGDSALYFCASSEDGDTYEQYFGPGTRLTVT.

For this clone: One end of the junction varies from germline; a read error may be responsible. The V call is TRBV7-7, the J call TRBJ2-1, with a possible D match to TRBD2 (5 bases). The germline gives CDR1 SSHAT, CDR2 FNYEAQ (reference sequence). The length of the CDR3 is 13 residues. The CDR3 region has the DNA TGTGCTAGCAGCTTATCGGGGTCAGATGAGCAGTTCTTC. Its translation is CASSLSGSDEQFF.